Only a few counts were recorded for the clone carrying this T cell receptor beta chain. Its specificity is not known. The Oncomine TCR Beta short-read assay was what sequenced the DNA obtained from cultured CD4+ T cells. TCRdb recomputed calls from the PCR reads with MiXCR, one row per CDR3 protein. The sample has about 16,000 distinct CDR3 sequences; around 44% are singletons. The data were taken from a study of vaccination and CD4 T cells after COVID-19. The ends were cut back, 6 bases at V and 1 base at J, with 12 bases in the middle. The CDR3 covers 14 residues. The treatment here: roughly 11-day PBMC culture with coronavirus spike peptide pools or control peptides (ViraFEST assay).

Sequences were obtained from CD4+ T cells from blood, cultured in vitro. The chain links TRBV12-3 or TRBV12-4 to TRBJ1-1, with D perhaps matching TRBD1 (6 bases). This TCR was recovered from a human donor who had recovered from COVID-19. DNA of the CDR3: TGTGCCAGCAGCAAACAGGGTAAGAACACTGAAGCTTTCTTT. Its translation is CASSKQGKNTEAFF.